This T cell receptor (beta chain) was recovered during a study of early T cells in non-severe SARS-CoV-2 infection. Study background: Sequencing was performed on bulk RNA from unsorted whole blood, leaving chains unpaired. Study findings and constraints: Private and CD4 specificities were missed by VDJdb matching, skewed to anti-spike CD8.

Many counts were recorded for this clonotype. What it binds is not known. The library protocol tagged individual cDNA molecules with unique molecular identifiers. TCRdb re-derived calls from the 5' RACE reads in MiXCR, one entry per CDR3 protein. The table includes some 54,000 distinct CDR3 sequences, roughly 10% detected once. Sequenced input: whole blood. The sequence was obtained from an adult who was a healthcare worker with PCR-confirmed SARS-CoV-2 infection or an uninfected control (not recorded which).

CDR3 in amino acids: CASSLKGPAGGTDTQYF. For the CDR3, the DNA is TGCGCCAGCAGCTTGAAGGGTCCAGCGGGGGGCACAGATACGCAGTATTTT. V and J are TRBV5-1 and TRBJ2-3; 8 bases are shared with TRBD2. After removal of 1 base from V and 1 base from J, the junction contained 8 bases not matched to a gene. The CDR3 covers 17 residues. Germline CDR1 is SGHRS and CDR2 is YFSETQ.